The 17 T cell receptor beta chains listed next were all sequenced from one sample in a study of cytomegalovirus exposure and HLA in healthy donors. The primer mix had 60 Vbeta and 13 Jbeta primers. Sequenced by immunoSEQ multiplex PCR; TCRdb stores in-frame clones only, minus some. The clone table shows about 130,000 clones, with the ten largest holding around 1.6%. Sample: PBMCs. The source of these receptors is a man between 18 and 35 years old in good health and CMV-seronegative.

The chain recombines TRBV28 with TRBJ2-3; maybe TRBD2 (5 bases). The germline V gene has CDR1 MDHEN and CDR2 SYDVKM. V was shortened by 4 bases and J by 1 base, with 15 bases between the two germline ends. The CDR3 has 16 residues. The chain's CDR3 is CASSSRTAWGTDTQYF. The CDR3 coding sequence is TGTGCCAGCAGTTCCCGGACTGCCTGGGGCACAGATACGCAGTATTTT. Complete variable domain (other parts from reference TRBV28 and TRBJ2-3): DVKVTQSSRYLVKRTGEKVFLECVQDMDHENMFWYRQDPGLGLRLIYFSYDVKMKEKGDIPEGYSVSREKKERFSLILESASTNQTSMYLCASSSRTAWGTDTQYFGPGTRLTVL.

The chain combines TRBV11-2 with TRBJ2-7; 7 bases match TRBD1. Germline V lookup: CDR1 SGHAT, CDR2 FQNNGV. The J segment lost 4 bases and the V segment lost 6 bases, leaving 9 bases of the junction unmatched. This CDR3 contains 14 residues. The CDR3 spells CASSPGQTTYEQYF. The CDR3 region has the DNA TGTGCCAGCAGTCCGGGACAGACCACATACGAGCAGTACTTC.

The chain employs TRBV11-1 and TRBJ2-7; TRBD2 agrees at 9 bases. J gave up 0 bases and V 5 bases, and 5 bases lay outside the gene matches. CDR3 size: 15 residues. CDR1 is SGHAT, CDR2 FQDESV, per germline (reference sequence). The DNA for the CDR3 is TGTGCCAGCAGCACCGGACTAGCGACCTCCTACGAGCAGTACTTC. As protein: CASSTGLATSYEQYF.

J is TRBJ1-2 and V is TRBV7-9, with 9 bases that match TRBD1. Germline V gene sequence: CDR1 SEHNR, CDR2 FQNEAQ (reference sequence). J was trimmed by 5 bases and V by 5 bases; bases with no gene match: 6. This CDR3 is 14 amino acids long. The DNA of the CDR3 is TGTGCCAGCAGCCGGGACAGGGTTGCGTATGGCTACACCTTC. Its protein product is CASSRDRVAYGYTF.

The rearrangement links TRBV6-5 to TRBJ2-2, with 7 bases matching TRBD1. The length of the CDR3 is 14 residues. Germline lookup yields CDR1 MNHEY and CDR2 SVGAGI. Germline trimming cut 6 bases from V and 7 bases from J; bases unmatched to any gene: 8. The CDR3 sequence: CASSPPRTGGELFF. The CDR3 nucleotides read TGTGCCAGCAGCCCTCCCCGGACAGGCGGGGAGCTGTTTTTT.

The gene calls are TRBV2 and TRBJ2-1; D is undetermined. Trimming removed 3 bases from V and 4 bases from J, with 13 bases in between. Germline CDR1 reads SNHLY; CDR2 reads FYNNEI. The CDR3 spans 15 residues. DNA of the CDR3: TGTGCCAGCAGTGAGGGCCCGGTACCATACAATGAGCAGTTCTTC. Protein: CASSEGPVPYNEQFF.

The chain recombines TRBV5-1 with TRBJ2-7; 7 bases line up with TRBD1. Germline lookup yields CDR1 SGHRS and CDR2 YFSETQ. Trimming removed 4 bases from V and 4 bases from J; junction bases left unmatched: 23. The CDR3 spans 19 residues. For the CDR3, the DNA is TGCGCCAGCAGCCTAATCTCTCCCCGAGATTTCGGGACAGCTTACGAGCAGTACTTC. Amino acid sequence: CASSLISPRDFGTAYEQYF.

J is TRBJ2-4 and V is TRBV5-1; 7 bases match TRBD1. This CDR3 has 16 amino acids. The J segment lost 0 bases and the V segment lost 4 bases, leaving 7 bases of the junction unmatched. Looked up from germline, CDR1 is SGHRS and CDR2 is YFSETQ. CDR3 amino acids: CASSTGVNLAKNIQYF. CDR3 DNA: TGCGCCAGCAGCACAGGGGTTAACCTAGCCAAAAACATTCAGTACTTC.

The chain employs TRBV7-9 and TRBJ1-2; no definite D call. Germline V gene sequence: CDR1 SEHNR, CDR2 FQNEAQ (reference sequence). V gave up 0 bases and J gave up 8 bases, with 19 bases separating them. This CDR3 comprises 16 residues. Written as DNA, the CDR3 is TGTGCCAGCAGCTTAGCGCTGGCCGGGGTTCTGGGAGGCTACACCTTC. Translated, it gives CASSLALAGVLGGYTF.

This rearrangement joins TRBV18 to TRBJ1-5, with 9 bases that match TRBD1. Germline values: CDR1 KGHSH, CDR2 LQKENI. This CDR3 is 16 amino acids long. V trimming: 2 bases; J trimming: 4 bases; junction bases outside the gene matches: 6. CDR3 coding DNA: TGTGCCAGCTCACCAGGACAGGGGTCCGGTAATCAGCCCCAGCATTTT. It translates to CASSPGQGSGNQPQHF.

The CDR3 DNA reads TGTGCCTGGAGTGTGTCACAGGGAGGGGCGGAGACCCAGTACTTC. Its protein is CAWSVSQGGAETQYF. The V and J genes are TRBV30 and TRBJ2-5; possible D gene TRBD2, 7 bases. The CDR3 covers 15 residues. Looked up from germline, CDR1 is GTSNPN and CDR2 is SVGIG (reference sequence). Trimming took off 0 bases at V and 5 bases at J, with 16 bases between the two ends.

The rearrangement links TRBV27 to TRBJ1-2, with D possibly matching TRBD1 (5 bases). Germline V gives CDR1 MNHEY, CDR2 SMNVEV (reference sequence). V gave up 3 bases and J gave up 6 bases, with 8 bases separating them. The CDR3 contains 12 residues. In DNA, the CDR3 is TGTGCCAGCAGTTTGGAGGGGCATGGCTACACCTTC. Translation gives CASSLEGHGYTF.

The V call is TRBV6-5, the J call TRBJ1-1; TRBD1 might be the D (5 bases). The CDR3 has 14 amino acids. Between the trimmed V and J ends, which lost 7 bases and 1 base, there was a span of 13 bases. Germline values: CDR1 MNHEY, CDR2 SVGAGI. The DNA for the CDR3 is TGTGCCAGCAACCAGGGCCGTGGGAACACTGAAGCTTTCTTT. It is translated as CASNQGRGNTEAFF.

The CDR3 bases are TGTGCCAGCAGCTTGCGAGTTTCTGGGGCCAACGTCCTGACTTTC. Its translation: CASSLRVSGANVLTF. The chain recombines TRBV5-6 with TRBJ2-6; D is ambiguous. The CDR3 covers 15 residues. Looked up from germline, CDR1 is SGHDT and CDR2 is YYEEEE. Trimming removed 1 base from V and 1 base from J, with 6 bases in between.

The chain employs TRBV7-3 and TRBJ2-2; 10 bases are shared with TRBD1. Germline assignment: CDR1 SGHTA and CDR2 FQGTGA. V lost 5 bases to trimming and J lost 4 bases; unmatched junction nucleotides: 1. The CDR3 runs 14 residues. In nucleotides, the CDR3 is TGTGCCAGCAGCCGGACAGGGGGCACCGGGGAGCTGTTTTTT. This codes for CASSRTGGTGELFF. The full variable domain, with the rest looked up from reference TRBV7-3 and TRBJ2-2, is GAGVSQTPSNKVTEKGKYVELRCDPISGHTALYWYRQSLGQGPEFLIYFQGTGAADDSGLPNDRFFAVRPEGSVSTLKIQRTERGDSAVYLCASSRTGGTGELFFGEGSRLTVL.

The J gene is TRBJ2-1, the V gene TRBV2; the D gene is possibly TRBD1 (5 bases). The germline V gene encodes CDR1 SNHLY and CDR2 FYNNEI. This CDR3 region has 14 residues. V lost 7 bases and J lost 2, with 12 bases in between. The CDR3 nucleotides read TGTGCCAGCATGAGGCAGGGAACCTACAATGAGCAGTTCTTC. Translating gives CASMRQGTYNEQFF.

The rearrangement joins TRBV28 to TRBJ2-7; D perhaps matches TRBD2 (6 bases). The CDR3 is made up of 10 amino acids. Germline V gene data show CDR1 as MDHEN and CDR2 as SYDVKM. Deletions cut 6 bases from V and 7 bases from J, with 7 bases between. This CDR3 reads CASRGGEQYF. CDR3 DNA: TGTGCCAGCAGGGGGGGAGAGCAGTACTTC.